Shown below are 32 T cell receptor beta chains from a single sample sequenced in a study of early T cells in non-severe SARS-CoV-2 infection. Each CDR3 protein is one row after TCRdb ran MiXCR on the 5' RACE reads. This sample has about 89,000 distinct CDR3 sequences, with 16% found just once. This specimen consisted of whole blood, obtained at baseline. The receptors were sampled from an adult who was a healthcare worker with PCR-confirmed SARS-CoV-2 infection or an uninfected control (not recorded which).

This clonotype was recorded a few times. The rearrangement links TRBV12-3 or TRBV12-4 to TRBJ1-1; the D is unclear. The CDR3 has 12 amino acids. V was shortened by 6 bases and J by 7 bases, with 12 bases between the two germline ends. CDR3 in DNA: TGTGCCAGCAGCCCAGACACCCTTGAAGCTTTCTTT. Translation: CASSPDTLEAFF.

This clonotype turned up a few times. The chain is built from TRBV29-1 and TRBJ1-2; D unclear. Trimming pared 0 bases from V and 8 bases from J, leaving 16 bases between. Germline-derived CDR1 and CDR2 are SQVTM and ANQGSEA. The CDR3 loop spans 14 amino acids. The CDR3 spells CSVEDPGLQEGYTF. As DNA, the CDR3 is TGCAGCGTTGAAGATCCCGGCCTGCAGGAGGGCTACACCTTC.

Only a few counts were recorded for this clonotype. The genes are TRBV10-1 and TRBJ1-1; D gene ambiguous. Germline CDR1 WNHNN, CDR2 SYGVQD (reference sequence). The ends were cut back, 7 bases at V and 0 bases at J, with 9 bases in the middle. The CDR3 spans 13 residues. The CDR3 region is CASKAVLNTEAFF. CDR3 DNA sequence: TGCGCCAGCAAGGCAGTCCTGAACACTGAAGCTTTCTTT.

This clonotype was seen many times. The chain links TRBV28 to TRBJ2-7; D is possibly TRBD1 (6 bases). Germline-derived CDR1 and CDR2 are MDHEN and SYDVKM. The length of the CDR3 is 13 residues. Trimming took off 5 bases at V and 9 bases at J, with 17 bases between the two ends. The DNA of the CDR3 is TGTGCCAGCAGTCGCCAACCGCCCAGGGGGCAGTACTTC. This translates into CASSRQPPRGQYF.

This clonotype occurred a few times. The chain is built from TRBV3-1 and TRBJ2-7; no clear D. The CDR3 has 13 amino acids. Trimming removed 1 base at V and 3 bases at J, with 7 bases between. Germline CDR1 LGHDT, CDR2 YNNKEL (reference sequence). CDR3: CASSQGGNYEQYF. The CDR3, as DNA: TGTGCCAGCAGCCAAGGGGGTAACTACGAGCAGTACTTC.

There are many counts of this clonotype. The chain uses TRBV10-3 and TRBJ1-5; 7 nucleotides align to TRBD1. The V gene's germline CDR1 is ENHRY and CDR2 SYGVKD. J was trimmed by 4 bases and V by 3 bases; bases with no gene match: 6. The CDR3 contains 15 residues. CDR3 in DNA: TGTGCCATCAGTGACCACACAGGGGTAAATCAGCCCCAGCATTTT. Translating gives CAISDHTGVNQPQHF.

DNA for the CDR3: TGTGCCAGCAGCTTCCTAGGGGCTAGCTTGGGGGAGCTGTTTTTT. Encoded protein: CASSFLGASLGELFF. The gene calls are TRBV7-8 and TRBJ2-2; either TRBD1 or TRBD2 may supply D (5 bases each). CDR1 and CDR2 from the germline V gene are SGHVS and FQNEAQ. The CDR3 runs to 15 residues. Trimming left V 3 bases short and J 8 bases short, with 16 bases between.

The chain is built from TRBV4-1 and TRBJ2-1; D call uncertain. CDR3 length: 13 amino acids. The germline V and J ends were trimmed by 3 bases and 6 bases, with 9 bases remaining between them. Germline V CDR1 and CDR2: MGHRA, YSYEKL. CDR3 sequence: CASSHGLVNEQFF. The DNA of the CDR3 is TGCGCCAGCAGCCACGGTCTGGTCAATGAGCAGTTCTTC.

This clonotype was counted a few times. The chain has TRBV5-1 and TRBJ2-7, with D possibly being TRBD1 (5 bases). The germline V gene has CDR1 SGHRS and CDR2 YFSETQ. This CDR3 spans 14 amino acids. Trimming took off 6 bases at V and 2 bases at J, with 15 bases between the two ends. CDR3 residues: CASNKAGSPYEQYF. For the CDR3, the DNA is TGCGCCAGCAACAAGGCAGGGTCCCCCTACGAGCAGTACTTC.

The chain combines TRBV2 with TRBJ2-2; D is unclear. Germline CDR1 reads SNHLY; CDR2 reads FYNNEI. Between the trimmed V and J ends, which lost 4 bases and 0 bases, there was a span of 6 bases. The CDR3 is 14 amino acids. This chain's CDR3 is CASSVRANTGELFF. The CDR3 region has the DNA TGTGCCAGCAGTGTCCGGGCGAACACCGGGGAGCTGTTTTTT.

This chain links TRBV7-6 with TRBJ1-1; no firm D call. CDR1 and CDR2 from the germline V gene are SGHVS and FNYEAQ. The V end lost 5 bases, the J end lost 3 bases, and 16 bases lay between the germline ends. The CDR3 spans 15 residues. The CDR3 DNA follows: TGTGCCAGCAGCCGGCGGACCCTGCCCGACACTGAAGCTTTCTTT. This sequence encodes CASSRRTLPDTEAFF. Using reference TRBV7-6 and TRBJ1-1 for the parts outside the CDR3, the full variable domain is GAGVSQSPRYKVTKRGQDVALRCDPISGHVSLYWYRQALGQGPEFLTYFNYEAQQDKSGLPNDRFSAERPEGSISTLTIQRTEQRDSAMYRCASSRRTLPDTEAFFGQGTRLTVV.

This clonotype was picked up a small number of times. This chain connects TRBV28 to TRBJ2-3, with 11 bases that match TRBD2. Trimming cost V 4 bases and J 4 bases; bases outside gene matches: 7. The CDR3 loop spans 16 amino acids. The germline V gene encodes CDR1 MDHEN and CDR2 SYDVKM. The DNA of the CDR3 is TGTGCCAGCAGTTCCTTACTAGCGGGAGCGTCAGATACGCAGTATTTT. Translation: CASSSLLAGASDTQYF.

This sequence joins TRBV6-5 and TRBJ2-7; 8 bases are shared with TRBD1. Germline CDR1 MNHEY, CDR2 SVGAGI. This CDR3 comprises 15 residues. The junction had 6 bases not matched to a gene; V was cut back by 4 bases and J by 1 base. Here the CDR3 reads CASSFDRGESYEQYF. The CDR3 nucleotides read TGTGCCAGCAGTTTCGACAGGGGAGAATCCTACGAGCAGTACTTC.

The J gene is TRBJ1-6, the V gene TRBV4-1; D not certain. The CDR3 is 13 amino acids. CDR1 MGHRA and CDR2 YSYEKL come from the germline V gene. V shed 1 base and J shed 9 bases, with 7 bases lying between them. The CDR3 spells CASSQGGGSPLHF. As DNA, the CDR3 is TGCGCCAGCAGCCAAGGGGGTGGTTCACCCCTCCACTTT.

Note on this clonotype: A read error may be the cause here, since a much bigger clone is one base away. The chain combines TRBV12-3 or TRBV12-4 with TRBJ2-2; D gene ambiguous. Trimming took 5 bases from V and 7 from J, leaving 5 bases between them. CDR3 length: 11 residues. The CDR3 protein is CASSRRGELFF. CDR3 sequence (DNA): TGTGCCAGCAGTCGACGCGGGGAGCTGTTTTTT.

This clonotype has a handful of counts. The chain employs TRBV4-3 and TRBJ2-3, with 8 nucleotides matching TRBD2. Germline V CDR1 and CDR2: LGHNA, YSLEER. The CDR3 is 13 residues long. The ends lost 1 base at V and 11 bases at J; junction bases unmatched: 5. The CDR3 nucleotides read TGCGCCAGCAGCCAAGCGTCCAGCGGGAGGCAGTATTTT. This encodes CASSQASSGRQYF.

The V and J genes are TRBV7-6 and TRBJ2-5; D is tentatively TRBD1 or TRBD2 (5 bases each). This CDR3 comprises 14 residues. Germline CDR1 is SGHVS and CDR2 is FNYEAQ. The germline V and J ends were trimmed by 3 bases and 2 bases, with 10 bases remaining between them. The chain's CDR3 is CASSLGRQQETQYF. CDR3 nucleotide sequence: TGTGCCAGCAGCTTGGGGAGACAGCAAGAGACCCAGTACTTC.

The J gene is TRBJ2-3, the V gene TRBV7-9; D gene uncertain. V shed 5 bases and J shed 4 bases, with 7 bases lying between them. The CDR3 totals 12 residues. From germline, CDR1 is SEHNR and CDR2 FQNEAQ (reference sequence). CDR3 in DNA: TGTGCCAGCAGCATAATCCCAGATACGCAGTATTTT. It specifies CASSIIPDTQYF. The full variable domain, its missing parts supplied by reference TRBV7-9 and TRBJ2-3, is DTGVSQNPRHKITKRGQNVTFRCDPISEHNRLYWYRQTLGQGPEFLTYFQNEAQLEKSRLLSDRFSAERPKGSFSTLEIQRTEQGDSAMYLCASSIIPDTQYFGPGTRLTVL.

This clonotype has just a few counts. This CDR3 is CSALGLAANVKGNEQFF. CDR3 DNA sequence: TGCAGTGCCCTGGGACTAGCGGCTAATGTTAAAGGGAATGAGCAGTTCTTC. The genes are TRBV20-1 and TRBJ2-1; 11 bases align to TRBD2. This CDR3 has 17 amino acids. Trimming at V came to 6 bases and at J to 7 bases, leaving 17 bases not matched to a gene. From germline, CDR1 is DFQATT and CDR2 SNEGSKA (reference sequence).

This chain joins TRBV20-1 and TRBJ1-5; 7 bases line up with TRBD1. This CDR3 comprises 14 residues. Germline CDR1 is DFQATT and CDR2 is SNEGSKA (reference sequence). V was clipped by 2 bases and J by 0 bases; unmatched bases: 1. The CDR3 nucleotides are TGCAGTGCTAGACAGGGGGATAGCAATCAGCCCCAGCATTTT. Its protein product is CSARQGDSNQPQHF.

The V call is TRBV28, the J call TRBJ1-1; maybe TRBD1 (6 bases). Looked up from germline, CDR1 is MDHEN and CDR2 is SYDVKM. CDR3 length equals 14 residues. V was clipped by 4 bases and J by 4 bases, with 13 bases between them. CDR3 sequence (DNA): TGTGCCAGCAGTTCGGGACAAAAGGGCACTGAAGCTTTCTTT. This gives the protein CASSSGQKGTEAFF.

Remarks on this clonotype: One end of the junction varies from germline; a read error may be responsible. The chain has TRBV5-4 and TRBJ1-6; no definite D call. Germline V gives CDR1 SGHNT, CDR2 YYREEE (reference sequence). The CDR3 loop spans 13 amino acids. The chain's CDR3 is CVSSLRTDSPLHF. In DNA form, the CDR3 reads TGTGTCAGCAGCTTGCGAACGGATTCACCCCTCCACTTT.

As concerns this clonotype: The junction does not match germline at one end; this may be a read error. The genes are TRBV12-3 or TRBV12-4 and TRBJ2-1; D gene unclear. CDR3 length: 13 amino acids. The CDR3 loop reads CVSSFTTRNEQFF. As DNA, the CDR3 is TGTGTCAGCAGTTTTACTACACGAAATGAGCAGTTCTTC.

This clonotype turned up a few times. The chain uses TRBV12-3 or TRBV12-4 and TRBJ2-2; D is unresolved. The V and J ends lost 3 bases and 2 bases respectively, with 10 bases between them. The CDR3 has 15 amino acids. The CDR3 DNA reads TGTGCCAGCAGTTTTGGTCCTAATAACACCGGGGAGCTGTTTTTT. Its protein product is CASSFGPNNTGELFF.

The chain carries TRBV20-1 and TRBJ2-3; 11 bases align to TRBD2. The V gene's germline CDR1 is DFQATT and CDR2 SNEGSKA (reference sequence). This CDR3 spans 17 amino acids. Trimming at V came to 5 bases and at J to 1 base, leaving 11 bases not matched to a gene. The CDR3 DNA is TGCAGTGCTCAAGGGGCTAGCGGGAGGTCGGGCACAGATACGCAGTATTTT. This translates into CSAQGASGRSGTDTQYF.

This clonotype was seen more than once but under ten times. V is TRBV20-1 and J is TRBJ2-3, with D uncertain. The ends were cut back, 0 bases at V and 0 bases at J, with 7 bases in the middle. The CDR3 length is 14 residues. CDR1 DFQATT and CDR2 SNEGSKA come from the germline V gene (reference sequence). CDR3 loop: CSARDLGSTDTQYF. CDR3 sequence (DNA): TGCAGTGCTAGAGATTTAGGCAGCACAGATACGCAGTATTTT.

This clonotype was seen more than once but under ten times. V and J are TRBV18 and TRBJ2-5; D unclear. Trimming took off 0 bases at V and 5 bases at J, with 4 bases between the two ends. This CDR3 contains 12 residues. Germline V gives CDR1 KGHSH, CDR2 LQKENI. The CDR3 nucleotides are TGTGCCAGCTCACCACCGGGCGAGACCCAGTACTTC. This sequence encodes CASSPPGETQYF.

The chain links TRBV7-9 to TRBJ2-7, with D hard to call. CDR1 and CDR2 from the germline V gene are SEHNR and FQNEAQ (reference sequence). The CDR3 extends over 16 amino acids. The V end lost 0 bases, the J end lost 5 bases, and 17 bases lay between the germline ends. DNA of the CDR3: TGTGCCAGCAGCTTAGCCCCAGTCGTTTCTCGGGACGAGCAGTACTTC. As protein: CASSLAPVVSRDEQYF. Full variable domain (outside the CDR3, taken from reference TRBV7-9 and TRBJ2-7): DTGVSQNPRHKITKRGQNVTFRCDPISEHNRLYWYRQTLGQGPEFLTYFQNEAQLEKSRLLSDRFSAERPKGSFSTLEIQRTEQGDSAMYLCASSLAPVVSRDEQYFGPGTRLTVT.

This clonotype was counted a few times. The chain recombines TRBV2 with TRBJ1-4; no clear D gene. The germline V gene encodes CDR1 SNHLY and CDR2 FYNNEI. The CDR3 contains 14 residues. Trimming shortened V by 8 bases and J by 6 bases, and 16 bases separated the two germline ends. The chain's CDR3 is CASGRGSRYEKLFF. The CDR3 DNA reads TGTGCCAGCGGTCGCGGGTCGCGCTATGAAAAACTGTTTTTT.

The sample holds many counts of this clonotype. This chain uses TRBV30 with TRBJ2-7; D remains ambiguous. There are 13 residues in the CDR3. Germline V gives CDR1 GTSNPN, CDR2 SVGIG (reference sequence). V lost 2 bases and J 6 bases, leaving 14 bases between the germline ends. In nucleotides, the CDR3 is TGTGCCTGGAGTCGGGTTGGGGTTGGCGAGCAGTACTTC. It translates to CAWSRVGVGEQYF.

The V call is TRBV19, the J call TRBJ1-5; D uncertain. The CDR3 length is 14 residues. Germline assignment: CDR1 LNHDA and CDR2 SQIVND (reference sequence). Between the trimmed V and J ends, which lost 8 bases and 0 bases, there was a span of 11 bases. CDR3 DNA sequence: TGTGCCAGTTCCGACACATCTAGCAATCAGCCCCAGCATTTT. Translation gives CASSDTSSNQPQHF. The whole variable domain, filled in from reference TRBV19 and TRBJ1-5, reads DGGITQSPKYLFRKEGQNVTLSCEQNLNHDAMYWYRQDPGQGLRLIYYSQIVNDFQKGDIAEGYSVSREKKESFPLTVTSAQKNPTAFYLCASSDTSSNQPQHFGDGTRLSIL.

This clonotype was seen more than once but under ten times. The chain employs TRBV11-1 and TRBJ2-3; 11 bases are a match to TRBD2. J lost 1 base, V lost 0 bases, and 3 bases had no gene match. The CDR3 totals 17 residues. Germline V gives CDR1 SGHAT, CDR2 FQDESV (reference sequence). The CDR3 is CASSLAPGLAGTDTQYF. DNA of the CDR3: TGTGCCAGCAGCTTAGCCCCGGGACTAGCGGGCACAGATACGCAGTATTTT.